What follows are 32 T cell receptor beta chains derived from one specimen sequenced in a study of Ad26.COV2.S vaccination and SARS-CoV-2 variants. This table comes from immunoSEQ multiplex PCR, and its TCRdb copy is limited to in-frame clones, with some not included. The sample lists 240,000 or so clones, 70% to 90% occurring once. Specified treatment: roughly 18 received Ad26.COV2.S at low or high dose, single or two shots; about 5 received placebo; per-sample allocation not given. The samples were gathered on day 63 after the first injection of vaccine or placebo. Sequences were derived from peripheral blood, sampled in a trial of Ad26.COV2.S vaccine versus placebo. The receptors here all came from a person aged 18-60 years who received the Ad26.COV2.S COVID-19 vaccine or a placebo.

V is TRBV28 and J is TRBJ1-1; D remains unclear. Trimming shortened V by 3 bases and J by 4 bases, and 18 bases separated the two germline ends. In germline, CDR1 is MDHEN, CDR2 SYDVKM. This CDR3 is built from 16 residues. The CDR3 spells CASSLINRILATEAFF. CDR3 DNA sequence: TGTGCCAGCAGTTTGATAAACCGTATATTGGCCACTGAAGCTTTCTTT.

The V and J genes are TRBV18 and TRBJ2-2; D not resolved. The ends were cut back, 6 bases at V and 3 bases at J, with 8 bases in the middle. Germline loops: CDR1 KGHSH, CDR2 LQKENI. The CDR3 loop spans 13 amino acids. CDR3 coding DNA: TGTGCCAGCTCGCTTCGAGACACCGGGGAGCTGTTTTTT. Translated: CASSLRDTGELFF.

This rearrangement joins TRBV28 to TRBJ2-2, with D uncertain. Trimming took off 5 bases at V and 2 bases at J, with 12 bases between the two ends. CDR3 length equals 15 residues. Germline V lookup: CDR1 MDHEN, CDR2 SYDVKM. In DNA, the CDR3 is TGTGCCAGCAGTCCCTGGACGGGTAACACCGGGGAGCTGTTTTTT. It specifies CASSPWTGNTGELFF. Full variable domain (outside the CDR3, taken from reference TRBV28 and TRBJ2-2): DVKVTQSSRYLVKRTGEKVFLECVQDMDHENMFWYRQDPGLGLRLIYFSYDVKMKEKGDIPEGYSVSREKKERFSLILESASTNQTSMYLCASSPWTGNTGELFFGEGSRLTVL.

V usage is TRBV21-1 and J usage is TRBJ2-3; the table's D gene call, TRBD2, was not cross checked with the DNA. TRBV21-1 is reported as a pseudogene. The CDR3 consists of 15 residues. Here the CDR3 reads CASSTGLKSTDTQYF. For the CDR3, the DNA is TGTGCCAGCAGCACGGGACTTAAGTCCACAGATACGCAGTATTTT.

V is TRBV28 and J is TRBJ1-1, with 8 bases aligning to TRBD1. V shed 8 bases and J 4 bases; nucleotides not matched to a gene: 3. Per the germline V gene, CDR1 is MDHEN and CDR2 is SYDVKM. The CDR3 has 12 amino acids. The chain's CDR3 is CASLTGGTEAFF. The DNA of the CDR3 is TGTGCCAGCCTCACAGGGGGCACTGAAGCTTTCTTT.

The rearrangement uses TRBV9 and TRBJ2-5; 7 bases align to TRBD1. This CDR3 is built from 15 residues. Unmatched junction bases numbered 5, after V lost 3 bases and J lost 0 bases. The V gene's germline CDR1 is SGDLS and CDR2 YYNGEE. The CDR3 region is CASSALQGYQETQYF. As DNA, the CDR3 is TGTGCCAGCAGCGCTCTACAGGGGTACCAAGAGACCCAGTACTTC.

This clone was observed a single time. The chain joins TRBV3-1 (or the pseudogene TRBV3-2) to TRBJ1-2; no definite D call. V was cut by 0 bases and J by 4 bases, with 12 bases left in between. Germline V gene data show CDR1 as LGHDT and CDR2 as YNNKEL (reference sequence). The CDR3 runs 15 residues. The CDR3 loop reads CASSQEEGRLYGYTF. Written as DNA, the CDR3 is TGTGCCAGCAGCCAAGAAGAGGGCAGGCTCTATGGCTACACCTTC.

The chain joins TRBV19 to TRBJ2-5, with D tentatively TRBD2 (7 bases). There are 15 residues in the CDR3. Germline V gene lookup returns CDR1 LNHDA and CDR2 SQIVND (reference sequence). V was cut by 5 bases and J by 2 bases, with 15 bases left in between. The CDR3 region has the DNA TGTGCCAGTAGTTTCCAACAGGGAGGGCAAGAGACCCAGTACTTC. It yields the protein CASSFQQGGQETQYF.

This clone was seen a single time. The J gene is TRBJ2-2, the V gene TRBV11-3; 8 bases agree with TRBD1. Trimming cost V 2 bases and J 2 bases; bases outside gene matches: 7. CDR1 is SGHNT, CDR2 YENEEA, per germline. CDR3 length equals 17 residues. The CDR3 DNA sequence: TGTGCCAGCAGCTTACCTCGGACAGGGACCAACACCGGGGAGCTGTTTTTT. Its translation is CASSLPRTGTNTGELFF.

The gene calls are TRBV7-9 and TRBJ2-5; TRBD1 might be the D (6 bases). The V end lost 5 bases, the J end lost 2 bases, and 9 bases lay between the germline ends. From germline, CDR1 is SEHNR and CDR2 FQNEAQ (reference sequence). CDR3 length equals 13 residues. In nucleotides, the CDR3 is TGTGCCAGCAGCGCACAGGGACAAGAGACCCAGTACTTC. Translating it yields CASSAQGQETQYF. Based on the CDR3 plus reference TRBV7-9 and TRBJ2-5, the full variable domain is DTGVSQNPRHKITKRGQNVTFRCDPISEHNRLYWYRQTLGQGPEFLTYFQNEAQLEKSRLLSDRFSAERPKGSFSTLEIQRTEQGDSAMYLCASSAQGQETQYFGPGTRLLVL.

V usage is TRBV5-1 and J usage is TRBJ2-5, with no clear D. CDR3 length: 12 amino acids. Trimming stripped 0 bases from V and 5 bases from J, with 5 bases between. Germline V gives CDR1 SGHRS, CDR2 YFSETQ. The CDR3 DNA reads as TGCGCCAGCAGCTTGGCCGAGGAGACCCAGTACTTC. This encodes CASSLAEETQYF.

The rearrangement uses TRBV27 and TRBJ1-1, with D possibly TRBD1 on 5 matching bases. This CDR3 contains 13 residues. Germline-derived CDR1 and CDR2 are MNHEY and SMNVEV (reference sequence). With 7 bases removed from V and 4 bases from J, the gap between germline ends came to 13 bases. Here the CDR3 reads CASTPRGRTEAFF. The CDR3, as DNA: TGTGCCAGCACCCCGCGGGGACGCACTGAAGCTTTCTTT.

The V call is TRBV10-3, the J call TRBJ1-4; D gene ambiguous. The CDR3 covers 13 residues. The germline V gene encodes CDR1 ENHRY and CDR2 SYGVKD. Trimming took off 4 bases at V and 4 bases at J, with 7 bases between the two ends. In DNA, the CDR3 is TGTGCCATCAGTGTTATTATTAATGAAAAACTGTTTTTT. Protein sequence: CAISVIINEKLFF.

This clone was seen only a few times. The V and J genes are TRBV28 and TRBJ2-7; D call uncertain. V was pared by 3 bases and J by 0 bases, with 18 bases between. The CDR3 length is 17 residues. CDR1 and CDR2 (germline): MDHEN, SYDVKM. CDR3 residues: CASSFLLYGVHSYEQYF. The DNA of the CDR3 is TGTGCCAGCAGTTTTCTCTTATATGGGGTCCACTCCTACGAGCAGTACTTC.

This chain connects TRBV10-3 to TRBJ2-1; D gene unclear. The CDR3 extends over 14 amino acids. Germline V gene sequence: CDR1 ENHRY, CDR2 SYGVKD. The V end was cut by 8 bases, the J end by 0 bases, with 11 bases between. The DNA of the CDR3 is TGTGCCATCGCAGGTCGGAGCTCCTACAATGAGCAGTTCTTC. This sequence encodes CAIAGRSSYNEQFF.

On this clone: One end of the junction fails to match germline, which may point to a read error. V is TRBV7-7 and J is TRBJ2-2, with TRBD2 as a possible D gene (5 bases). The CDR3 is made up of 14 amino acids. The V gene's germline CDR1 is SSHAT and CDR2 FNYEAQ (reference sequence). CDR3 region: CASSLERDTGELFF. The CDR3 DNA is TGTGCTAGCAGCTTAGAGAGGGACACCGGGGAGCTGTTTTTT.

Turning to this clone: This sample also contains other DNA sequences that code for the same CDR3. The V gene is TRBV27, the J gene TRBJ2-7; the match to TRBD2 covers 10 bases. The CDR3 loop spans 14 amino acids. Germline trimming cut 5 bases from V and 3 bases from J; bases unmatched to any gene: 4. Germline V gene lookup returns CDR1 MNHEY and CDR2 SMNVEV (reference sequence). CDR3: CASSPLAGGYEQYF. The CDR3 DNA reads TGTGCCAGCAGTCCCTTAGCGGGGGGCTACGAGCAGTACTTC.

V usage is TRBV7-8 and J usage is TRBJ2-2; D gene ambiguous. The CDR3 is 14 residues long. The germline V gene encodes CDR1 SGHVS and CDR2 FQNEAQ. Trimming took 1 base from V and 4 from J, leaving 7 bases between them. The CDR3: CASSLGGSTGELFF. The CDR3 nucleotides are TGTGCCAGCAGCTTAGGAGGATCCACCGGGGAGCTGTTTTTT.

The chain employs TRBV19 and TRBJ1-2; D is unclear. From germline, CDR1 is LNHDA and CDR2 SQIVND (reference sequence). The CDR3 sequence is 15 residues long. V was pared by 3 bases and J by 5 bases, with 16 bases between. CDR3 residues: CASSMSSVARYGYTF. CDR3 in DNA: TGTGCCAGTAGTATGTCCTCGGTCGCCAGGTATGGCTACACCTTC.

This chain joins TRBV10-3 and TRBJ1-6; no clear D gene. The V gene lost 6 bases and the J gene lost 0 bases, with 6 bases spanning the gap. The CDR3 contains 14 residues. From germline, CDR1 is ENHRY and CDR2 SYGVKD. The CDR3 coding sequence is TGTGCCATCAGAGAGAGCTCCTATAATTCACCCCTCCACTTT. Its protein is CAIRESSYNSPLHF.

The chain employs TRBV30 and TRBJ2-7; 10 positions match TRBD2. The CDR3 runs 12 residues. Germline assignment: CDR1 GTSNPN and CDR2 SVGIG (reference sequence). With V trimmed by 5 bases and J by 3 bases, 1 base remained unmatched. Here the CDR3 DNA reads TGTGCCTGGGCTAGCGGGGGCTACGAGCAGTACTTC. Translated, it gives CAWASGGYEQYF.

The DNA for the CDR3 is TGTGCCAGCAGTTACTCGAGAGGAATACTTAATAATTCACCCCTCCACTTT. It specifies CASSYSRGILNNSPLHF. V is TRBV6-2 or TRBV6-3 and J is TRBJ1-6; D unclear. Trimming stripped 0 bases from V and 5 bases from J, with 14 bases between. The CDR3 has 17 amino acids. The germline CDR1 and CDR2 sequences are MNHEY and SVGEGT.

The chain has TRBV7-2 and TRBJ2-7; D perhaps matches TRBD1 (5 bases). The CDR3 has 15 amino acids. V shed 1 base and J shed 3 bases, with 13 bases lying between them. CDR1 and CDR2 from the germline V gene are SGHTA and FQGNSA. CDR3 region: CASSLDGRAFYEQYF. CDR3 in DNA: TGTGCCAGCAGCTTAGATGGCAGGGCTTTCTACGAGCAGTACTTC.

The chain couples TRBV28 to TRBJ2-5; D might be TRBD2 (5 bases). The CDR3 has 13 amino acids. V lost 8 bases, J lost 4 bases, and 14 bases lay in between. Per germline, CDR1 MDHEN and CDR2 SYDVKM. The CDR3 DNA reads as TGTGCCAGCTTAGTTCGGGGTCTAGAGACCCAGTACTTC. The encoded protein is CASLVRGLETQYF.

About this clone: The same CDR3 can be traced to other DNA sequences in this sample. The CDR3 here is CASSPGPTDTQYF. CDR3 DNA sequence: TGTGCCAGCAGCCCGGGACCCACAGATACGCAGTATTTT. The rearrangement links TRBV7-2 to TRBJ2-3; TRBD1 or TRBD2 may be the D gene (5 bases each). V was cut by 5 bases and J by 2 bases, with 8 bases left in between. Germline loops: CDR1 SGHTA, CDR2 FQGNSA. CDR3 length: 13 amino acids.

The V call is TRBV10-3, the J call TRBJ2-3; D not certain. The V end lost 0 bases, the J end lost 0 bases, and 10 bases lay between the germline ends. The germline V gene encodes CDR1 ENHRY and CDR2 SYGVKD. CDR3 size: 16 residues. The CDR3 DNA reads as TGTGCCATCAGTGAGTCCGAAAGTCCTAGCACAGATACGCAGTATTTT. This codes for CAISESESPSTDTQYF.

This rearrangement joins TRBV24-1 to TRBJ2-5, with 12 bases lining up with TRBD2. Germline trimming cut 4 bases from V and 5 bases from J; bases unmatched to any gene: 7. The CDR3 loop spans 16 amino acids. Germline lookup yields CDR1 KGHDR and CDR2 SFDVKD. CDR3: CATSDPTSGGEETQYF. CDR3 DNA: TGTGCCACCAGTGACCCGACTAGCGGGGGCGAGGAGACCCAGTACTTC.

The chain uses TRBV6-4 and TRBJ2-2; D call uncertain. The CDR3 loop spans 14 amino acids. CDR1 is MRHNA and CDR2 is SNTAGT in the germline V gene. Trimming took 6 bases from V and 6 from J, leaving 14 bases between them. The CDR3 DNA is TGTGCCAGCAGCGAGGACGATGGGCCCGGGGAGCTGTTTTTT. It yields the protein CASSEDDGPGELFF.

The chain carries TRBV5-1 and TRBJ1-1; D gene unclear. Trimming took 7 bases from V and 1 from J, leaving 11 bases between them. This CDR3 contains 13 residues. Germline V CDR1 and CDR2: SGHRS, YFSETQ. CDR3 protein: CASGAQTNTEAFF. In DNA, the CDR3 is TGCGCCAGCGGAGCCCAGACGAACACTGAAGCTTTCTTT.

The chain carries TRBV7-9 and TRBJ2-1; 9 bases map to TRBD2. The germline V gene has CDR1 SEHNR and CDR2 FQNEAQ (reference sequence). The length of the CDR3 is 14 residues. Trimming took 7 bases from V and 3 from J; bases not matched to a gene: 4. The CDR3, as DNA: TGTGCCAGCAAATCTAGCGGGGACTACAATGAGCAGTTCTTC. Its translation is CASKSSGDYNEQFF.

This chain links TRBV19 with TRBJ2-1; TRBD2 is a possible D gene (6 bases). V shed 1 base and J shed 3 bases, with 10 bases lying between them. Looked up from germline, CDR1 is LNHDA and CDR2 is SQIVND (reference sequence). The CDR3 length is 15 residues. The DNA for the CDR3 is TGTGCCAGTAGTATAGGTAGCGGACACTACAATGAGCAGTTCTTC. The encoded protein is CASSIGSGHYNEQFF.

The chain joins TRBV28 to TRBJ1-3; D uncertain. The germline V gene encodes CDR1 MDHEN and CDR2 SYDVKM. The CDR3 is 16 amino acids. V was pared by 6 bases and J by 0 bases, with 15 bases between. The CDR3 sequence is CASSLLMTSSGNTIYF. The CDR3 coding sequence is TGTGCCAGCAGCCTTCTCATGACAAGCTCTGGAAACACCATATATTTT. The full variable domain, rest sourced from reference TRBV28 and TRBJ1-3, is DVKVTQSSRYLVKRTGEKVFLECVQDMDHENMFWYRQDPGLGLRLIYFSYDVKMKEKGDIPEGYSVSREKKERFSLILESASTNQTSMYLCASSLLMTSSGNTIYFGEGSWLTVV.